This entry lists 26 T cell receptor beta chains sequenced from one sample in a study of blood T cell repertoires in COVID-19. Clones were read by immunoSEQ multiplex PCR, and TCRdb kept only the in-frame ones, dropping some. The repertoire holds around 300,000 clones, with around nine tenths as singletons. The sample was PBMCs or T cells enriched from blood (not recorded which). The origin of the receptors is a woman aged 55-70 years in a cohort exposed to, infected with or recovered from COVID-19 (not recorded which).

In this sample, this clone turned up once. V usage is TRBV11-2 and J usage is TRBJ2-7; 11 bases match TRBD1. After removal of 5 bases from V and 3 bases from J, the junction contained 6 bases not matched to a gene. This CDR3 region has 15 residues. Germline CDR1 is SGHAT and CDR2 is FQNNGV. CDR3 bases: TGTGCCAGCAGCCCCGGGGACAGGGGGAGCTACGAGCAGTACTTC. This gives the protein CASSPGDRGSYEQYF.

This clone was recorded only once. The chain uses TRBV5-4 and TRBJ2-3; TRBD2 is a possible D gene (6 bases). The CDR3 runs to 13 residues. Looked up from germline, CDR1 is SGHNT and CDR2 is YYREEE (reference sequence). The CDR3 region is CASSEGRVLTQYF. The CDR3 nucleotides read TGTGCAAGCTCGGAGGGGCGTGTCTTGACGCAGTATTTT.

The chain uses TRBV28 and TRBJ2-1, with D possibly being TRBD1 (6 bases). CDR1 and CDR2 from the germline V gene are MDHEN and SYDVKM. Trimming pared 5 bases from V and 4 bases from J, leaving 21 bases between. The CDR3 extends over 17 amino acids. For the CDR3, the DNA is TGTGCCAGCAGTGCCGGGACACTCTTGGGAAATTACAATGAGCAGTTCTTC. Translated, it gives CASSAGTLLGNYNEQFF. Based on the CDR3 plus reference TRBV28 and TRBJ2-1, the full variable domain is DVKVTQSSRYLVKRTGEKVFLECVQDMDHENMFWYRQDPGLGLRLIYFSYDVKMKEKGDIPEGYSVSREKKERFSLILESASTNQTSMYLCASSAGTLLGNYNEQFFGPGTRLTVL.

The chain couples TRBV5-6 to TRBJ1-6; TRBD1 might be the D (5 bases). V was clipped by 4 bases and J by 8 bases, with 10 bases between them. Per germline, CDR1 SGHDT and CDR2 YYEEEE. The CDR3 has 13 residues. The chain's CDR3 is CASSAGRYSPLHF. The CDR3 DNA sequence: TGTGCCAGCAGCGCGGGACGTTATTCACCCCTCCACTTT.

The DNA for the CDR3 is TGTGCCAGCAGCTTATGGGACATACAAGAGACCCAGTACTTC. It is translated as CASSLWDIQETQYF. V usage is TRBV7-8 and J usage is TRBJ2-5; D is perhaps TRBD1 (6 bases). The CDR3 is 14 residues long. Trimming stripped 2 bases from V and 2 bases from J, with 9 bases between. Per the germline V gene, CDR1 is SGHVS and CDR2 is FQNEAQ.

V and J are TRBV7-2 and TRBJ1-1, with TRBD1 as a possible D gene (6 bases). Per germline, CDR1 SGHTA and CDR2 FQGNSA. The CDR3 consists of 18 residues. V was pared by 0 bases and J by 0 bases, with 17 bases between. CDR3 sequence (DNA): TGTGCCAGCAGCTTAGCGCGGGCAGGGGTTGGGGTGAACACTGAAGCTTTCTTT. This codes for CASSLARAGVGVNTEAFF. The variable domain in full, completed from reference TRBV7-2 and TRBJ1-1, reads GAGVSQSPSNKVTEKGKDVELRCDPISGHTALYWYRQSLGQGLEFLIYFQGNSAPDKSGLPSDRFSAERTGGSVSTLTIQRTQQEDSAVYLCASSLARAGVGVNTEAFFGQGTRLTVV.

This chain links TRBV12-2 with TRBJ2-5; the table names TRBD2, a call not compared with the DNA. TRBV12-2 is designated a pseudogene. This CDR3 contains 15 residues. The CDR3 DNA reads as TGTGCAAGTCGCTTATGCGGGAGGGCGAGGGAGACCCAGTACTTC. Translating gives CASRLCGRARETQYF.

The V gene is TRBV7-2, the J gene TRBJ2-1; TRBD2 agrees at 7 bases. The CDR3 totals 16 residues. Germline CDR1 and CDR2: SGHTA and FQGNSA. V shed 0 bases and J 5 bases; nucleotides not matched to a gene: 7. The CDR3 reads CASSLAAVAGNNEQFF. The CDR3 region has the DNA TGTGCCAGCAGCTTAGCGGCGGTAGCGGGTAACAATGAGCAGTTCTTC.

As to this clone: A read error may account for a junction end that differs from germline. J is TRBJ2-7 and V is TRBV3-1 (or the pseudogene TRBV3-2), with TRBD2 identical over 9 bases. The CDR3 has 17 amino acids. CDR1 is LGHDT, CDR2 YNNKEL, per germline (reference sequence). The CDR3 coding sequence is TGTGCCAACAGCCAAGGGGCTAGCGGGGCTTTGGCGGGCGAGCAGTACTTC. Its protein product is CANSQGASGALAGEQYF.

The table lists this clone with a count of one. The rearrangement links TRBV5-1 to TRBJ1-5; D possibly corresponds to TRBD1 (5 bases). V was clipped by 2 bases and J by 5 bases, with 11 bases between them. There are 14 residues in the CDR3. CDR1 is SGHRS, CDR2 YFSETQ, per germline. DNA of the CDR3: TGCGCCAGCAGCTTTCAGGGAACGGATCAGCCCCAGCATTTT. It specifies CASSFQGTDQPQHF.

The V call is TRBV19, the J call TRBJ2-7; 13 bases fit TRBD2. The CDR3 contains 15 residues. The germline CDR1 and CDR2 sequences are LNHDA and SQIVND (reference sequence). V lost 6 bases to trimming and J lost 2 bases; unmatched junction nucleotides: 4. Here the CDR3 reads CASSELAGGPYEQYF. DNA of the CDR3: TGTGCCAGTAGCGAACTAGCGGGAGGGCCCTACGAGCAGTACTTC.

The rearrangement joins TRBV18 to TRBJ1-2; the match to TRBD1 covers 8 bases. Trimming removed 6 bases from V and 2 bases from J; junction bases left unmatched: 2. The length of the CDR3 is 13 residues. The germline V gene has CDR1 KGHSH and CDR2 LQKENI. The CDR3 is CASSRQGNYGYTF. CDR3 nucleotide sequence: TGTGCCAGCTCCCGACAGGGGAACTATGGCTACACCTTC. The variable domain in full, with the rest retrieved from reference TRBV18 and TRBJ1-2, is NAGVMQNPRHLVRRRGQEARLRCSPMKGHSHVYWYRQLPEEGLKFMVYLQKENIIDESGMPKERFSAEFPKEGPSILRIQQVVRGDSAAYFCASSRQGNYGYTFGSGTRLTVV.

This chain uses TRBV19 with TRBJ2-7; 9 bases align to TRBD1. V was pared by 5 bases and J by 4 bases, with 3 bases of the junction left unmatched. CDR1 is LNHDA, CDR2 SQIVND, per germline (reference sequence). This CDR3 has 13 amino acids. The CDR3: CASSGTGNYEQYF. CDR3 sequence (DNA): TGTGCCAGTAGTGGGACAGGGAATTACGAGCAGTACTTC.

Only a few counts were recorded for this clone. The genes are TRBV10-3 and TRBJ2-3; 12 nucleotides align to TRBD1. The CDR3 runs to 15 residues. Germline V lookup: CDR1 ENHRY, CDR2 SYGVKD. The trim removed 6 bases at V and 6 bases at J, leaving 7 bases unmatched. The CDR3 coding sequence is TGTGCCATCAGCCAACCGGGACAGGGGGCCGATACGCAGTATTTT. Residues: CAISQPGQGADTQYF.

V gene TRBV9 combines with J gene TRBJ1-1; 12 positions agree with TRBD1. Trimming removed 4 bases from V and 5 bases from J; junction bases left unmatched: 9. Per germline, CDR1 SGDLS and CDR2 YYNGEE. The CDR3 is made up of 16 amino acids. CDR3 protein: CASSKRDRGPETEAFF. The CDR3 DNA reads as TGTGCCAGCAGCAAAAGGGACAGGGGGCCAGAGACTGAAGCTTTCTTT.

The chain couples TRBV24-1 to TRBJ2-7, with 7 nucleotides matching TRBD2. Per germline, CDR1 KGHDR and CDR2 SFDVKD. J lost 1 base, V lost 8 bases, and 7 bases had no gene match. CDR3 length: 14 amino acids. The chain's CDR3 is CATTGGWDSYEQYF. The CDR3 DNA sequence: TGTGCCACCACGGGGGGATGGGATTCCTACGAGCAGTACTTC.

This sequence joins TRBV6-5 and TRBJ2-7; TRBD1 might be the D (6 bases). From germline, CDR1 is MNHEY and CDR2 SVGAGI. V shed 6 bases and J shed 2 bases, with 14 bases lying between them. The CDR3 extends over 14 amino acids. CDR3 sequence: CASSRRTEPYEQYF. The CDR3 DNA reads as TGTGCCAGCAGCCGTCGGACAGAACCCTACGAGCAGTACTTC.

Here the CDR3 reads CASSISNEQFF. As DNA, the CDR3 is TGTGCCAGTAGTATTAGTAATGAGCAGTTCTTC. The rearrangement links TRBV19 to TRBJ2-1, with unresolved D. Trimming shortened V by 3 bases and J by 7 bases, and 4 bases separated the two germline ends. Germline CDR1 is LNHDA and CDR2 is SQIVND (reference sequence). CDR3 length: 11 amino acids. The variable domain in full, with the rest retrieved from reference TRBV19 and TRBJ2-1, is DGGITQSPKYLFRKEGQNVTLSCEQNLNHDAMYWYRQDPGQGLRLIYYSQIVNDFQKGDIAEGYSVSREKKESFPLTVTSAQKNPTAFYLCASSISNEQFFGPGTRLTVL.

The chain links TRBV28 to TRBJ2-7, with no clear D. V gave up 4 bases and J gave up 4 bases, with 17 bases separating them. Germline V gene sequence: CDR1 MDHEN, CDR2 SYDVKM. The CDR3 is 15 residues long. The CDR3 DNA is TGTGCCAGCAGTTCCGCTTATATAGTCCCTTACGAGCAGTACTTC. It encodes CASSSAYIVPYEQYF. Supplemented by reference TRBV28 and TRBJ2-7, the full variable domain reads DVKVTQSSRYLVKRTGEKVFLECVQDMDHENMFWYRQDPGLGLRLIYFSYDVKMKEKGDIPEGYSVSREKKERFSLILESASTNQTSMYLCASSSAYIVPYEQYFGPGTRLTVT.

The genes are TRBV25-1 and TRBJ1-5, with 10 bases that match TRBD1. The CDR3 extends over 13 amino acids. V was clipped by 4 bases and J by 6 bases; unmatched bases: 0. Per germline, CDR1 MGHDK and CDR2 SYGVNS. CDR3: CASSGQGAQPQHF. Written as DNA, the CDR3 is TGTGCCAGCAGTGGACAGGGGGCTCAGCCCCAGCATTTT.

This clone was observed a handful of times. The chain uses TRBV2 and TRBJ2-2, with 12 bases that match TRBD1. The V gene's germline CDR1 is SNHLY and CDR2 FYNNEI. Trimming at V came to 6 bases and at J to 4 bases, leaving 3 bases not matched to a gene. The CDR3 has 15 amino acids. In DNA, the CDR3 is TGTGCCAGCAGCGCGGGACAGGGGGCCACCGGGGAGCTGTTTTTT. Translating gives CASSAGQGATGELFF.

The chain recombines TRBV30 with TRBJ1-1; 7 nucleotides match TRBD1. The CDR3 totals 13 residues. Germline trimming cut 2 bases from V and 4 bases from J; bases unmatched to any gene: 4. Germline V lookup: CDR1 GTSNPN, CDR2 SVGIG (reference sequence). The CDR3 is CAWSRQGGTEAFF. CDR3 bases: TGTGCCTGGAGTAGGCAGGGGGGCACTGAAGCTTTCTTT.

This chain links TRBV7-2 with TRBJ2-1; D perhaps matches TRBD2 (6 bases). CDR1 is SGHTA, CDR2 FQGNSA, per germline. The V and J ends lost 0 bases and 3 bases respectively, with 9 bases between them. The CDR3 totals 15 residues. The CDR3 bases are TGTGCCAGCAGCTTAGCGGGAGGCCACTACAATGAGCAGTTCTTC. Its protein is CASSLAGGHYNEQFF.

V usage is TRBV25-1 and J usage is TRBJ2-1; TRBD1 aligns across 7 bases. The CDR3 is 16 residues long. The junction had 10 bases not matched to a gene; V was cut back by 1 base and J by 7 bases. The V gene's germline CDR1 is MGHDK and CDR2 SYGVNS. The CDR3 reads CASSESDRLGVNEQFF. In DNA, the CDR3 is TGTGCCAGCAGTGAATCGGACAGGCTTGGGGTTAATGAGCAGTTCTTC. The full variable domain, completed using reference TRBV25-1 and TRBJ2-1, is EADIYQTPRYLVIGTGKKITLECSQTMGHDKMYWYQQDPGMELHLIHYSYGVNSTEKGDLSSESTVSRIRTEHFPLTLESARPSHTSQYLCASSESDRLGVNEQFFGPGTRLTVL.

The chain recombines TRBV15 with TRBJ1-6; tentatively, D is TRBD1 (6 bases). The CDR3 has 15 amino acids. The germline gives CDR1 LNHNV, CDR2 YYDKDF (reference sequence). Trimming left V 4 bases short and J 9 bases short, with 16 bases between. The CDR3 sequence: CATSTPQGRTSPLHF. CDR3 sequence (DNA): TGTGCCACCAGCACACCACAGGGCCGAACTTCACCCCTCCACTTT.

The rearrangement joins TRBV28 to TRBJ1-4, with D possibly TRBD1 on 6 matching bases. V dropped 6 bases and J dropped 10 bases, with 18 bases sitting between them. Germline V gene data show CDR1 as MDHEN and CDR2 as SYDVKM. This CDR3 is built from 14 residues. This CDR3 reads CASSIGGAGAKLFF. CDR3 sequence (DNA): TGTGCCAGCAGCATAGGGGGTGCGGGAGCAAAACTGTTTTTT.